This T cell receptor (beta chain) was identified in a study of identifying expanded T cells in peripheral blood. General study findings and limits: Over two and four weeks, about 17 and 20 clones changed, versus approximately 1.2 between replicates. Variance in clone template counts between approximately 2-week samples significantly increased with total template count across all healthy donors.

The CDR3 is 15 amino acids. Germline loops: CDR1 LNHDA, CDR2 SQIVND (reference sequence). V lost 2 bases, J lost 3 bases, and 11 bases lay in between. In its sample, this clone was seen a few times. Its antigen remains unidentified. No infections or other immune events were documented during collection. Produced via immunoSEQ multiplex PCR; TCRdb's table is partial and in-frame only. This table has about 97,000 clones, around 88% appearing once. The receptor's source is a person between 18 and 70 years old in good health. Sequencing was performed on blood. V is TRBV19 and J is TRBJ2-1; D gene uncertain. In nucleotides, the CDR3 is TGTGCCAGTAGTATAACGTCGGACGTCTACAATGAGCAGTTCTTC. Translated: CASSITSDVYNEQFF.